The following is a T cell receptor beta chain sequence with its context. Its antigen remains unidentified. Vbeta (60) and Jbeta (13) primers were used in the PCR. Assay used: immunoSEQ multiplex PCR; TCRdb lists only in-frame clones, some missing. This sample has 100,000 or so clones, with approximately 84% found just once. CDR1 is SGHTA and CDR2 is FQGNSA in the germline V gene. The CDR3 is 13 amino acids. Germline trimming cut 3 bases from V and 8 bases from J; bases unmatched to any gene: 6. The record originates from a study of cytomegalovirus exposure and HLA in healthy donors. Healthy individuals who donated bone marrow served as the donors. The study, taken as a whole, reports: No immune exposure information besides CMV serostatus was available. When a later analysis was performed, an Asian-associated ancestry cluster reportedly had fewer N-insertions than the roughly 700-donor mean.

The receptor was isolated from a man between 18 and 35 years old in good health and CMV-seronegative. This chain connects TRBV7-2 to TRBJ1-2, with 7 bases fitting TRBD1. Sequenced input: PBMCs. DNA of the CDR3: TGTGCCAGCAGCTTGAACAGGGGTTGGGGCTACACCTTC. Encoded protein: CASSLNRGWGYTF.